The text below deals with one T cell receptor beta chain. What antigen it recognizes has not been identified. No base quality values were provided; no much bigger clone lies one nucleotide off. Each collaborating institution followed its own protocols to collect whole blood in K2EDTA tubes. For TCRbeta analysis, collaborator samples were shipped as frozen whole blood, as isolated PBMCs, or as DNA extracted from either sample type. This record comes from a study of blood T cell repertoires in COVID-19 (dated by TCRdb to the early 2020s). A note on the overall study: Samples from collaborators originated in the United States, Italy and Spain and spanned both the acute and convalescent phases of COVID-19. The prospective study material was composed of cDNA or gDNA derived from T cells, B-cell-depleted T cells, or PBMCs. Samples were obtained from the ongoing ImmuneRACE study (first 160 participants) and from 1,254 subjects provided by 6 global collaborators. A de-identified subject ID, COVID-19 status, age in years and sex were almost always included in the sample metadata. The repertoires were released in a freely available public database intended as a resource for research on the immune response to SARS-CoV-2. The dataset comprised deeply sampled blood TCRbeta repertoires from subjects exposed to, actively infected with, or recovered from COVID-19. Where available, HLA class I and class II types were taken from metadata supplied by the sample provider and were not determined by assay-based typing.

Based on the germline V gene, the CDR1 and CDR2 sequences are MRHNA and SNTAGT. V was cut back by 0 bases and J by 1 base, leaving a gap of 6 bases between them. Spanning cysteine to phenylalanine, the CDR3 consists of 15 amino acids. The DNA shown is the 45-base CDR3, in frame from base 1. TCRbeta CDR3 regions were amplified from genomic DNA by means of the immunoSEQ Assay, a bias-controlled multiplex PCR. The study's processing was this. Within the assay, amplification of reference gene primers was used to estimate how many nucleated cells each sample contained. To quantify the absolute abundance of each unique TCRbeta CDR3 rearrangement, sequence reads were collapsed and filtered. For each sample, productive Simpson clonality was calculated by taking the square root of Simpson's diversity index across productive rearrangements. The table comes from immuneACCESS by way of TCRdb, which keeps in-frame sequences with V and J called. Part of the clones is missing from these tables; in studies checked, under half for an unresolved V gene and the rest for unknown reasons. V, J and clone size are taken as reported in that table, and D and trimming were inferred from the DNA itself. This sample comprises 150,000 or so clones, about 88% of them detected only once. The ten biggest clones cover 0.99% of the sample.

The study at large found these results: The quantity of clinical and demographic metadata differed by source and by participant and was supplied without curation.

This TCR was recovered from a young man with acute or convalescent COVID-19. The sample was peripheral blood. This sequence uses TRBV6-4 and TRBJ1-4, with the D gene uncertain. The DNA sequence is given as TGTGCCAGCAGTGACTCCCTAAAAACTAATGAAAAACTGTTTTTT. The resulting protein is CASSDSLKTNEKLFF.